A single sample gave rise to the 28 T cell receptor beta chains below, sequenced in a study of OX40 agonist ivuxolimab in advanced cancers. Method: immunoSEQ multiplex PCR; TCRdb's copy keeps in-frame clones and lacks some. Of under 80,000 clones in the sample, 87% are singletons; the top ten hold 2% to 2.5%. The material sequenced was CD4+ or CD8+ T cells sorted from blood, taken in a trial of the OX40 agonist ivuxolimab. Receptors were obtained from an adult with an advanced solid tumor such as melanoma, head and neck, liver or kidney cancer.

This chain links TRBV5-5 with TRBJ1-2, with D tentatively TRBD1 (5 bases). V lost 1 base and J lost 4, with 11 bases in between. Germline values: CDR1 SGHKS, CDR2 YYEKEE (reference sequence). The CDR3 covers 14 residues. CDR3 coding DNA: TGTGCCAGCAGCTTGTCCACCGGGGGCTATGGCTACACCTTC. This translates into CASSLSTGGYGYTF.

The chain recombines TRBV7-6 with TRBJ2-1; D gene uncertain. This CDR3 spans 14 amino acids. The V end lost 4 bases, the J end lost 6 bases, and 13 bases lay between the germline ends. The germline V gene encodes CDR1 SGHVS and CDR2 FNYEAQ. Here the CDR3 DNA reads TGTGCCAGCAGCTCCCCTCGACGCGGCAATGAGCAGTTCTTC. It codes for CASSSPRRGNEQFF.

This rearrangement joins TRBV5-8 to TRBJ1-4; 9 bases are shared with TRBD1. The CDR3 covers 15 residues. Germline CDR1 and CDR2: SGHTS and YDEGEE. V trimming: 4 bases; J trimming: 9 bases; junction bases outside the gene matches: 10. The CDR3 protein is CASSRSGTGTQKLFF. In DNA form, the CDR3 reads TGTGCCAGCAGCCGCTCCGGGACAGGGACCCAAAAACTGTTTTTT. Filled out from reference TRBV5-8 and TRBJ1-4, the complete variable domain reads EAGVTQSPTHLIKTRGQQATLRCSPISGHTSVYWYQQALGLGLQFLLWYDEGEERNRGNFPPRFSGRQFPNYSSELNVNALELEDSALYLCASSRSGTGTQKLFFGSGTQLSVL.

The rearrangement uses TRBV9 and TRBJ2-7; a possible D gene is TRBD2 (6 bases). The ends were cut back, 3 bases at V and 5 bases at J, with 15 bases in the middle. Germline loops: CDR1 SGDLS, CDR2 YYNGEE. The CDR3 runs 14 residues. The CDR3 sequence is CASSGGLTPDEQYF. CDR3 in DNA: TGTGCCAGCAGCGGGGGACTTACCCCTGACGAGCAGTACTTC.

Here the CDR3 reads CASSFSSVGGEQYF. The CDR3 DNA follows: TGTGCCAGCAGTTTTAGTTCCGTCGGGGGCGAGCAGTACTTC. This chain connects TRBV27 to TRBJ2-7, with D maybe TRBD2 (6 bases). This CDR3 contains 14 residues. From germline, CDR1 is MNHEY and CDR2 SMNVEV (reference sequence). The germline V and J ends were trimmed by 3 bases and 6 bases, with 15 bases remaining between them.

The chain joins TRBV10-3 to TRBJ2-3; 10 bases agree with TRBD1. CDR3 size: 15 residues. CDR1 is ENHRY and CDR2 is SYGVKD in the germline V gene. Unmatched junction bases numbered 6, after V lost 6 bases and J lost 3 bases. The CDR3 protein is CAISLDRGRTDTQYF. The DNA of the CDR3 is TGTGCCATCAGCCTCGACAGGGGGCGTACAGATACGCAGTATTTT.

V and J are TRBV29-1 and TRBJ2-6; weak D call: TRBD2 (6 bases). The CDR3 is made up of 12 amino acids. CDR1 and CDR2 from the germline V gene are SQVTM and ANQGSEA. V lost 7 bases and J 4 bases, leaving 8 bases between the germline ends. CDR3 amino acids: CSARGGANVLTF. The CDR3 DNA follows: TGCAGCGCCCGGGGGGGGGCCAACGTCCTGACTTTC.

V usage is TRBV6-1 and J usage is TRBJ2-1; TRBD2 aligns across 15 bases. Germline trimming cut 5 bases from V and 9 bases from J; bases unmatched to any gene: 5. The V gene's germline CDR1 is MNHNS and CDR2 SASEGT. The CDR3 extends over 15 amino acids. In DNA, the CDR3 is TGTGCCAGCAGTCCCGGGACTAGCGGGGGGAGTGAGCAGTTCTTC. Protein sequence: CASSPGTSGGSEQFF.

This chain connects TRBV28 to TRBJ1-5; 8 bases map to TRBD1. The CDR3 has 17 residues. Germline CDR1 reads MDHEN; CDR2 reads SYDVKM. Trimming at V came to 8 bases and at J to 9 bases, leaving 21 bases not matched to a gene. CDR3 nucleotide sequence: TGTGCCAGCGGGCGCGTGCCACAAGGGACAGGTGCGGCGCCCCAGCATTTT. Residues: CASGRVPQGTGAAPQHF.

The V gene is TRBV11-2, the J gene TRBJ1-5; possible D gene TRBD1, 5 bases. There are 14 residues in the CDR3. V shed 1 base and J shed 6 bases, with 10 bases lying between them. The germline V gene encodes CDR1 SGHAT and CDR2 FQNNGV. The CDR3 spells CASSLAGGSQPQHF. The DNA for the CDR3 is TGTGCCAGCAGCTTAGCGGGGGGGAGTCAGCCCCAGCATTTT.

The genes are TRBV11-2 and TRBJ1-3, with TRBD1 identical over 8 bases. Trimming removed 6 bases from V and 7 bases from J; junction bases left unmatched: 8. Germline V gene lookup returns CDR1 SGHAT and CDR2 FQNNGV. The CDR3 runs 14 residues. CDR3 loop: CASSFQGATNTIYF. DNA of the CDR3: TGTGCCAGCAGTTTTCAGGGGGCGACGAACACCATATATTTT.

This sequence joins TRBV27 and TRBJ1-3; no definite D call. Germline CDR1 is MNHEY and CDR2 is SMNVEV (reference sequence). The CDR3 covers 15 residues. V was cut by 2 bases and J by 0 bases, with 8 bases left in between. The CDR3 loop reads CASSLDPSSGNTIYF. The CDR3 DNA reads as TGTGCCAGCAGTTTAGACCCTAGCTCTGGAAACACCATATATTTT.

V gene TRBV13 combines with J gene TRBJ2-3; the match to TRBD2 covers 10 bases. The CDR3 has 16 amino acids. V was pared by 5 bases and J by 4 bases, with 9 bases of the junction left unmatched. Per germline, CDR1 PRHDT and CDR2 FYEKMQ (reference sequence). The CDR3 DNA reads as TGTGCCAGCAGCCCCCAAGCGGGGGGGCAGGCAGATACGCAGTATTTT. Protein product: CASSPQAGGQADTQYF.

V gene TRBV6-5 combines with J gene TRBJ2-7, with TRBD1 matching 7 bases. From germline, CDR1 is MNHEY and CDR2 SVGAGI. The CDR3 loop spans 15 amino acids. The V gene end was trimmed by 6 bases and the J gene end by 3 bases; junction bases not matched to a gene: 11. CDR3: CASRVNRGGHYEQYF. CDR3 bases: TGTGCCAGCAGGGTCAACAGGGGTGGGCACTACGAGCAGTACTTC.

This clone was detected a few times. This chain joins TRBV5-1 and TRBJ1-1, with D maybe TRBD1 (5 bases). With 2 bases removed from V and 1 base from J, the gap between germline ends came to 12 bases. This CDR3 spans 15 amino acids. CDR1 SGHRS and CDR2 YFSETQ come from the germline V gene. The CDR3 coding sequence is TGCGCCAGCAGCTTAATTATAGGGGCGAACACTGAAGCTTTCTTT. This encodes CASSLIIGANTEAFF.

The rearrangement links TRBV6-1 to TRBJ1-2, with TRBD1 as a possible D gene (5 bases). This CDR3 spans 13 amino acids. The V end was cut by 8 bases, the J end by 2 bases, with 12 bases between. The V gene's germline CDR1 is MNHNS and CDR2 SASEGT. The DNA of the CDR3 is TGTGCCAGCCTCCTCGGGACCAACTATGGCTACACCTTC. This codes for CASLLGTNYGYTF.

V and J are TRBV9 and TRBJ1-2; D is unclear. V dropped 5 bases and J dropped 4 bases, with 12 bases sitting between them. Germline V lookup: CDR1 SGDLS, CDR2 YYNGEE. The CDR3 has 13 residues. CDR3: CASRGSYVYGYTF. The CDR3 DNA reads TGTGCCAGCAGAGGCTCCTACGTCTATGGCTACACCTTC.

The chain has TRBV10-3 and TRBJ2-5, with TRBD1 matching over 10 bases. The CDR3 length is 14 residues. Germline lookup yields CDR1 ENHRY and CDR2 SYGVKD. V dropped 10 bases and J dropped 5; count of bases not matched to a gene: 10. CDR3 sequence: CATRPTGGAETQYF. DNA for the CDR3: TGTGCCACCCGGCCGACAGGGGGCGCGGAGACCCAGTACTTC.

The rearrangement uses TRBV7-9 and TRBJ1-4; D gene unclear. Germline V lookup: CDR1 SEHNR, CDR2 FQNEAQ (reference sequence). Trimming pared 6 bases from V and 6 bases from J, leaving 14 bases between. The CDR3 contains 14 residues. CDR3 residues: CASSSRGSDEKLFF. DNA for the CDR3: TGTGCCAGCAGTTCGAGAGGGTCTGATGAAAAACTGTTTTTT.

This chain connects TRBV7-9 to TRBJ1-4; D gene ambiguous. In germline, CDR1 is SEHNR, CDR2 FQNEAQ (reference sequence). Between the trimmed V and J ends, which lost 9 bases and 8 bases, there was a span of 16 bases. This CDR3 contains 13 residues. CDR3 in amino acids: CASLYGPGEKLFF. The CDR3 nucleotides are TGTGCCAGTCTCTATGGGCCTGGAGAAAAACTGTTTTTT.

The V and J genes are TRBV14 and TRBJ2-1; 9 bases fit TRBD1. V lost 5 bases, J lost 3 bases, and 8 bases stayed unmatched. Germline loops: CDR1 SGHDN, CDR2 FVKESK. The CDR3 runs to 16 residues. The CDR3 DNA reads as TGTGCCAGCAGCGTACGGACAGGGGAAAACTACAATGAGCAGTTCTTC. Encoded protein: CASSVRTGENYNEQFF.

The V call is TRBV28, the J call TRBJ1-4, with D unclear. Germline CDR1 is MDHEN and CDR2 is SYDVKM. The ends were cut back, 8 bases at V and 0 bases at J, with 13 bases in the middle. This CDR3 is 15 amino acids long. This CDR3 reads CASAGTRPTNEKLFF. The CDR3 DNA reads TGTGCCAGCGCCGGAACGCGGCCAACTAATGAAAAACTGTTTTTT.

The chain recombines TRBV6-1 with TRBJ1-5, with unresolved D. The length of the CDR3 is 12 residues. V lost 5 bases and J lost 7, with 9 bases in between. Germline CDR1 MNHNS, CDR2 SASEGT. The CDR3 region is CASSYVNQPQHF. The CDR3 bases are TGTGCCAGCAGTTATGTAAACCAGCCCCAGCATTTT.

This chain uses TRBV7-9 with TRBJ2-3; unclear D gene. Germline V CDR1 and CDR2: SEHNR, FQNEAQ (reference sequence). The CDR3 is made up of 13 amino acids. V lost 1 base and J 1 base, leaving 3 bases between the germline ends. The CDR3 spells CASSLVRTDTQYF. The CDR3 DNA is TGTGCCAGCAGCTTAGTGCGCACAGATACGCAGTATTTT.

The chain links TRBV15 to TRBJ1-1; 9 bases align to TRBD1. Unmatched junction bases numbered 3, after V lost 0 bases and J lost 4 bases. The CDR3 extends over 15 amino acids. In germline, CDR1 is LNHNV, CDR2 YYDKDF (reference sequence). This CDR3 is CATSRDSQGATEAFF. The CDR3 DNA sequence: TGTGCCACCAGCAGAGATTCACAGGGGGCCACTGAAGCTTTCTTT.

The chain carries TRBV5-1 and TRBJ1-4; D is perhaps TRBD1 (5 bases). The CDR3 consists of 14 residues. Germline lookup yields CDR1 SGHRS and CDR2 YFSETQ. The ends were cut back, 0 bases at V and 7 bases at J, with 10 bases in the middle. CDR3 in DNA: TGCGCCAGCAGCTTGGGACAGTCTGGTGAAAAACTGTTTTTT. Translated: CASSLGQSGEKLFF.

CDR3 bases: TGTGCCAGCTCACCCGGGACAGGGGGCTATGGCTACACCTTC. Translated, it gives CASSPGTGGYGYTF. The genes are TRBV18 and TRBJ1-2, with 11 nucleotides matching TRBD1. CDR3 length: 14 residues. Germline-derived CDR1 and CDR2 are KGHSH and LQKENI. V gave up 3 bases and J gave up 4 bases; unmatched junction bases: 1.

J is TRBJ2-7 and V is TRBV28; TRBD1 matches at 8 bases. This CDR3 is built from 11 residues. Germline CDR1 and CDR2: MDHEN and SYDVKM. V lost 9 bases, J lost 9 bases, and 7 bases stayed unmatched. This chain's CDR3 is CASLARGRQYF. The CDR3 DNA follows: TGTGCCAGTTTAGCCAGGGGGCGGCAGTACTTC.